The clone carrying this TCR beta chain was counted many times. Its antigen is currently unknown. V lost 3 bases and J lost 3, with 9 bases in between. The CDR3 contains 13 residues. This sample is drawn from a study of response to subunit inactivated influenza vaccine. Each CDR3 protein gets one entry after TCRdb re-called the RT-PCR reads with MiXCR. The sample has hundreds of thousands of distinct CDR3 sequences, approximately 14% seen once; the top ten hold 6% to 8%. Study-wide results and caveats: Authors suggested that a seasonal influenza vaccination recruits few new T cells each time.

The chain combines TRBV12-3 or TRBV12-4 with TRBJ2-7; D could derive from TRBD1 or TRBD2 (5 bases each). The source of this sequence is a man aged 50 to 59 who received an inactivated influenza vaccine. The sample consisted of PBMCs from blood, taken about 14 days before vaccination. The CDR3 DNA reads TGTGCCAGCAGTTTCGGGGACCGCTACGAGCAGTACTTC. The encoded protein is CASSFGDRYEQYF.